These T cell receptor beta chains were read from a single sample in a study of blood T cell repertoires in COVID-19. The method was immunoSEQ multiplex PCR; TCRdb's version includes in-frame clones alone and lacks a portion of them. Of roughly 330,000 clones in the sample, roughly 90% were seen once. Sequencing was performed on peripheral blood. These receptors were taken from a man in his late teens or twenties who had recovered from COVID-19. Both conserved end residues are part of each CDR3. The D gene is left open where the match is weak. Clone size, where shown, is once, few, many, or a class for clones that have expanded.

abundance: NA; j_gene: TRBJ2-5; d_gene: TRBD2; v_gene: TRBV9; CDR3nt: TGTGCCAGCAGCGCCAAAGCGGGGGGGCGAGTGGAGACCCAGTACTTC; CDR3aa: CASSAKAGGRVETQYF
abundance: NA; j_gene: TRBJ2-5; d_gene: TRBD2; v_gene: TRBV19; CDR3nt: TGTGCCAGTAGCCCATCGAGGACTAGCGGGGCGGAGACCCAGTACTTC; CDR3aa: CASSPSRTSGAETQYF
abundance: NA; j_gene: TRBJ2-2; d_gene: TRBD2; v_gene: TRBV7-8; CDR3nt: TGTGCCAGCAGCCATACCACCGAGACTAGCGGGAGCGGGGAGCTGTTTTTT; CDR3aa: CASSHTTETSGSGELFF
abundance: NA; j_gene: TRBJ1-1; d_gene: NA; v_gene: TRBV4-1; CDR3nt: TGCGCCAGCAGCCTCCGCCTGGGAGGCGTGGATAGGACCACTGAAGCTTTCTTT; CDR3aa: CASSLRLGGVDRTTEAFF
abundance: NA; j_gene: TRBJ2-2; d_gene: NA; v_gene: TRBV29-1; CDR3nt: TGCAGCGCCCTCGCCGGGGAGCTGTTTTTT; CDR3aa: CSALAGELFF
abundance: NA; j_gene: TRBJ1-1; d_gene: NA; v_gene: TRBV7-9; CDR3nt: TGTGCCAGTGGCAACGAAGCTTTCTTT; CDR3aa: CASGNEAFF
abundance: NA; j_gene: TRBJ2-7; d_gene: TRBD1; v_gene: TRBV27; CDR3nt: TGTGCCAGCAGTCTAGTGCCCCCCTCACAGGGGTTCGGCTACGAGCAGTACTTC; CDR3aa: CASSLVPPSQGFGYEQYF
abundance: NA; j_gene: TRBJ1-4; d_gene: TRBD1; v_gene: TRBV2; CDR3nt: TGTGCCAGCATAGGACAGGGGGGAGAAAAACTGTTTTTT; CDR3aa: CASIGQGGEKLFF
abundance: once; j_gene: TRBJ2-7; d_gene: TRBD2; v_gene: TRBV4-1; CDR3nt: TGCGCCAGCAGCCACCGACTAGCGGGGGCCTACGAGCAGTACTTC; CDR3aa: CASSHRLAGAYEQYF
abundance: NA; j_gene: TRBJ2-1; d_gene: TRBD2; v_gene: TRBV6-5; CDR3nt: TGTGCCAGCAGACTAGCGGGCTACAATGAGCAGTTCTTC; CDR3aa: CASRLAGYNEQFF
abundance: NA; j_gene: TRBJ2-2; d_gene: NA; v_gene: TRBV30; CDR3nt: TGTGCCTGGATACAGGGGAACACCGGGGAGCTGTTTTTT; CDR3aa: CAWIQGNTGELFF
abundance: NA; j_gene: TRBJ2-7; d_gene: TRBD2; v_gene: TRBV20-1; CDR3nt: TGCAGTGCTAGTAGCGGGGGAAGCTCCTACGAGCAGTACTTC; CDR3aa: CSASSGGSSYEQYF
abundance: NA; j_gene: TRBJ2-5; d_gene: NA; v_gene: TRBV7-2; CDR3nt: TGTGCCAGCAGCCCTGCGGCGGGGCCACAAGAGACCCAGTACTTC; CDR3aa: CASSPAAGPQETQYF
abundance: few; j_gene: TRBJ2-2; d_gene: NA; v_gene: TRBV4-1; CDR3nt: TGCGCCAGCTCAACTCAATCGACCGGGGAGCTGTTTTTT; CDR3aa: CASSTQSTGELFF
abundance: NA; j_gene: TRBJ2-7; d_gene: NA; v_gene: TRBV11-2; CDR3nt: TGTGCCAGCAGCTTAGAACTAGTTTCTGCCTACGAGCAGTACTTC; CDR3aa: CASSLELVSAYEQYF
abundance: NA; j_gene: TRBJ2-5; d_gene: NA; v_gene: TRBV9; CDR3nt: TGTGCCAGCAGCGTAGGAGAGCGACCCGACCAAGAGACCCAGTACTTC; CDR3aa: CASSVGERPDQETQYF
abundance: NA; j_gene: TRBJ2-3; d_gene: NA; v_gene: TRBV6-5; CDR3nt: TGTGCCAGCTCTATAGCGGACACAGATACGCAGTATTTT; CDR3aa: CASSIADTDTQYF
abundance: NA; j_gene: TRBJ2-2; d_gene: TRBD2; v_gene: TRBV18; CDR3nt: TGTGCCAGCTCACTAGACAGCTTAGCGGGAGTGTACACCGGGGAGCTGTTTTTT; CDR3aa: CASSLDSLAGVYTGELFF
abundance: NA; j_gene: TRBJ2-7; d_gene: TRBD1; v_gene: TRBV7-2; CDR3nt: TGTGCCAGCAGCGCCGGGACAGCCTCCTACGAGCAGTACTTC; CDR3aa: CASSAGTASYEQYF
abundance: NA; j_gene: TRBJ1-1; d_gene: NA; v_gene: TRBV5-1; CDR3nt: TGCGCCAGCAGCTTGACAGGGATAGGGATGAACACTGAAGCTTTCTTT; CDR3aa: CASSLTGIGMNTEAFF
abundance: NA; j_gene: TRBJ2-1; d_gene: NA; v_gene: TRBV6-2/TRBV6-3; CDR3nt: TGTGCCAGCAGTTACTCGAATAGCTATGAGCAGTTCTTC; CDR3aa: CASSYSNSYEQFF
abundance: NA; j_gene: TRBJ1-1; d_gene: TRBD1; v_gene: TRBV10-2; CDR3nt: TGCGCCAGCAGTGAGTCTGGAGGGGGCAACACTGAAGCTTTCTTT; CDR3aa: CASSESGGGNTEAFF
abundance: NA; j_gene: TRBJ2-7; d_gene: NA; v_gene: TRBV20-1; CDR3nt: TGCAGTGCTAGCACCCAGTACGAGCAGTACTTC; CDR3aa: CSASTQYEQYF
abundance: few; j_gene: TRBJ2-3; d_gene: TRBD1; v_gene: TRBV3-1/TRBV3-2; CDR3nt: TGTGCCAGCAGCCAAGGGACAGGGAACACAGATACGCAGTATTTT; CDR3aa: CASSQGTGNTDTQYF
abundance: NA; j_gene: TRBJ1-5; d_gene: NA; v_gene: TRBV28; CDR3nt: TGTGCCAGCGGACTTCTCGTACAGCCCCAGCATTTT; CDR3aa: CASGLLVQPQHF
abundance: NA; j_gene: TRBJ1-1; d_gene: NA; v_gene: TRBV27; CDR3nt: TGTGCCAGCAGTCCTACAGGGAATTTGTGGAACACTGAAGCTTTCTTT; CDR3aa: CASSPTGNLWNTEAFF
abundance: NA; j_gene: TRBJ2-1; d_gene: NA; v_gene: TRBV12-3/TRBV12-4; CDR3nt: TGTGCCAGCAGTCTCTTAGTCGGTGAGCAGTTCTTC; CDR3aa: CASSLLVGEQFF
abundance: NA; j_gene: TRBJ2-1; d_gene: TRBD1; v_gene: TRBV28; CDR3nt: TGTGCCAGTGATGGACAGGTTAGCGATGAGCAGTTCTTC; CDR3aa: CASDGQVSDEQFF
abundance: NA; j_gene: TRBJ2-5; d_gene: NA; v_gene: TRBV6-2/TRBV6-3; CDR3nt: TGTGCCAGCAGTCCGGCGGGCGGGACTGGCAGACAAGAGACCCAGTACTTC; CDR3aa: CASSPAGGTGRQETQYF
abundance: NA; j_gene: TRBJ1-5; d_gene: NA; v_gene: TRBV4-1; CDR3nt: TGCGCCAGCAGCCACTTCCTAGCGGATAGCAATCAGCCCCAGCATTTT; CDR3aa: CASSHFLADSNQPQHF
abundance: NA; j_gene: TRBJ1-1; d_gene: TRBD1; v_gene: TRBV6-1; CDR3nt: TGTGCCAGCAGTGAAGAACAGGGGTACACTGAAGCTTTCTTT; CDR3aa: CASSEEQGYTEAFF
abundance: once; j_gene: TRBJ1-1; d_gene: TRBD1; v_gene: TRBV5-1; CDR3nt: TGCGCCAGCAGCTTGGGACAGGGGGCCCTAACTGAAGCTTTCTTT; CDR3aa: CASSLGQGALTEAFF
abundance: NA; j_gene: TRBJ2-1; d_gene: NA; v_gene: TRBV5-1; CDR3nt: TGCGCCAGCAGCTTGTCCCGGGATGAGCAGTTCTTC; CDR3aa: CASSLSRDEQFF
abundance: NA; j_gene: TRBJ1-1; d_gene: NA; v_gene: TRBV13; CDR3nt: TGTGCCAGCAGCTTAGGACGGACACTTTCCCCGACAGCTTTCTTT; CDR3aa: CASSLGRTLSPTAFF
abundance: NA; j_gene: TRBJ2-1; d_gene: TRBD2; v_gene: TRBV15; CDR3nt: TGTGCCACCAGCAGACCGGGGGGGGCAACCTCCTACAATGAGCAGTTCTTC; CDR3aa: CATSRPGGATSYNEQFF
abundance: NA; j_gene: TRBJ1-2; d_gene: TRBD1; v_gene: TRBV3-1/TRBV3-2; CDR3nt: TGTGCCAGCAGCCGAGACAGGGGAGGCTACACCTTC; CDR3aa: CASSRDRGGYTF
abundance: NA; j_gene: TRBJ2-1; d_gene: NA; v_gene: TRBV7-8; CDR3nt: TGTGCCAGCAGCTTACTCGCGGCAGCCGCTTACAATGAGCAGTTCTTC; CDR3aa: CASSLLAAAAYNEQFF
abundance: NA; j_gene: TRBJ1-3; d_gene: NA; v_gene: TRBV9; CDR3nt: TGTGCCAGCAGCGCGACAGGTAACGCTGGAAACACCATATATTTT; CDR3aa: CASSATGNAGNTIYF